The 14 T cell receptor beta chains below come from one sample, sequenced in a study of OX40 agonist ivuxolimab in advanced cancers. The table came from immunoSEQ multiplex PCR; TCRdb's copy has only in-frame clones and leaves some out. The data show fewer than 25,000 clones, around 90% seen once. The sequencing here drew on CD4+ or CD8+ T cells sorted from blood, taken in a trial of the OX40 agonist ivuxolimab. Receptors were obtained from an adult with an advanced solid tumor such as melanoma, head and neck, liver or kidney cancer.

This chain uses TRBV10-3 with TRBJ2-7, with 9 bases fitting TRBD2. The CDR3 spans 12 residues. CDR1 is ENHRY, CDR2 SYGVKD, per germline. With 11 bases clipped from V and 3 bases from J, the junction kept 5 bases outside the gene matches. In DNA form, the CDR3 reads TGTGCCGCCGAGACTAGCGGCTACGAGCAGTACTTC. It codes for CAAETSGYEQYF.

The chain combines TRBV5-4 with TRBJ2-2; 8 nucleotides agree with TRBD2. CDR3 length: 17 residues. Per the germline V gene, CDR1 is SGHNT and CDR2 is YYREEE (reference sequence). The V segment lost 3 bases and the J segment 4 bases; nucleotides outside the gene matches: 11. CDR3 bases: TGTGCCAGCAGCTCCCCCTCAGCGGGAGCGGGCACCGGGGAGCTGTTTTTT. Residues: CASSSPSAGAGTGELFF.

The chain links TRBV7-9 to TRBJ2-5, with D perhaps assigned TRBD1 or TRBD2 (5 bases each). TRBJ2-7 matches the DNA end more closely, so the J call is doubtful. The germline V gene has CDR1 SEHNR and CDR2 FQNEAQ (reference sequence). The CDR3 runs to 15 residues. The CDR3 reads CASSPAGQGAYEQYF. DNA for the CDR3: TGTGCCAGCAGCCCGGCCGGGCAGGGAGCCTACGAGCAGTACTTC.

The chain uses TRBV30 and TRBJ1-1, with TRBD1 as a possible D gene (6 bases). CDR1 and CDR2 from the germline V gene are GTSNPN and SVGIG (reference sequence). V was shortened by 1 base and J by 2 bases, with 11 bases between the two germline ends. The CDR3 length is 14 residues. Written as DNA, the CDR3 is TGTGCCTGGAGTGAGTACAGGGCTAACACTGAAGCTTTCTTT. Protein: CAWSEYRANTEAFF.

The V call is TRBV7-9, the J call TRBJ1-1; D ambiguous. V was clipped by 5 bases and J by 4 bases, with 11 bases between them. Germline V gives CDR1 SEHNR, CDR2 FQNEAQ (reference sequence). This CDR3 has 13 amino acids. This CDR3 is CASSTSRGTEAFF. The CDR3 DNA follows: TGTGCCAGCAGCACCTCCCGGGGCACTGAAGCTTTCTTT.

Concerning this clone: Other DNA sequences in the sample encode the same CDR3. The chain employs TRBV30 and TRBJ2-7; D unclear. In germline, CDR1 is GTSNPN, CDR2 SVGIG (reference sequence). Deletions cut 0 bases from V and 4 bases from J, with 4 bases between. This CDR3 is 11 amino acids long. The CDR3 bases are TGTGCCTGGAGTGTAGCGTACGAGCAGTACTTC. Translation gives CAWSVAYEQYF.

V usage is TRBV7-2 and J usage is TRBJ2-2; D gene ambiguous. V was pared by 5 bases and J by 9 bases, with 13 bases between. Germline values: CDR1 SGHTA, CDR2 FQGNSA. This CDR3 is built from 13 residues. CDR3 loop: CASSLRAARELFF. The DNA of the CDR3 is TGTGCCAGCAGCCTCCGGGCCGCACGGGAGCTGTTTTTT.

The chain links TRBV9 to TRBJ2-5; 8 nucleotides match TRBD2. CDR1 SGDLS and CDR2 YYNGEE come from the germline V gene. V shed 0 bases, J shed 5 bases, and the junction held 9 bases outside the gene matches. The CDR3 runs to 16 residues. The CDR3 here is CASSVAVGGTRETQYF. The CDR3 nucleotides read TGTGCCAGCAGCGTAGCAGTAGGAGGGACTAGGGAGACCCAGTACTTC.

The chain has TRBV11-2 and TRBJ2-7, with TRBD2 matching 15 bases. The CDR3 consists of 16 residues. J was trimmed by 4 bases and V by 3 bases; bases with no gene match: 4. CDR1 and CDR2 (germline): SGHAT, FQNNGV. The CDR3 DNA is TGTGCCAGCAGCTTGGGGACTAGCGGGAGGTCGTACGAGCAGTACTTC. This translates into CASSLGTSGRSYEQYF.

This chain links TRBV6-6 with TRBJ2-7; TRBD1 agrees at 8 bases. V gave up 5 bases and J gave up 1 base; unmatched junction bases: 7. This CDR3 comprises 15 residues. Germline loops: CDR1 MNHNY, CDR2 SVGAGI (reference sequence). CDR3 bases: TGTGCCAGCAGTGACGGACAGGGAATATCCTACGAGCAGTACTTC. Protein: CASSDGQGISYEQYF.

The chain is built from TRBV10-3 and TRBJ2-1, with TRBD2 identical over 12 bases. The V gene end was trimmed by 6 bases and the J gene end by 8 bases; junction bases not matched to a gene: 8. CDR1 and CDR2 from the germline V gene are ENHRY and SYGVKD. The CDR3 extends over 15 amino acids. The CDR3 nucleotides are TGTGCCATCAGGAGGGAGACTAGCGGGAGCGATGAGCAGTTCTTC. Translation: CAIRRETSGSDEQFF.

On this clone itself: At one end the junction does not follow the germline gene, possibly because of a read error. DNA of the CDR3: TGTGCTAGCAGCATGGGGCCCAACAATGAGCAGTTCTTC. Its translation is CASSMGPNNEQFF. The chain joins TRBV7-7 to TRBJ2-1; tentative D call: TRBD1 (5 bases). The CDR3 sequence is 13 residues long. Looked up from germline, CDR1 is SSHAT and CDR2 is FNYEAQ (reference sequence). Supplemented by reference TRBV7-7 and TRBJ2-1, the full variable domain reads GAGVSQSPRYKVTKRGQDVTLRCDPISSHATLYWYQQALGQGPEFLTYFNYEAQPDKSGLPSDRFSAERPEGSISTLTIQRTEQRDSAMYRCASSMGPNNEQFFGPGTRLTVL.

The count of this clone is one. The chain employs TRBV7-3 and TRBJ2-2; TRBD2 matches at 10 bases. The germline CDR1 and CDR2 sequences are SGHTA and FQGTGA. The V segment lost 8 bases and the J segment 1 base; nucleotides outside the gene matches: 10. The length of the CDR3 is 17 residues. CDR3 nucleotides: TGTGCCAGCTCCCCGGGGGGACTAGCGTTGAACACCGGGGAGCTGTTTTTT. Translated, it gives CASSPGGLALNTGELFF.

The chain's CDR3 is CASSSGRGYQETQYF. The CDR3 nucleotides are TGTGCCAGCAGTTCGGGGAGGGGATACCAAGAGACCCAGTACTTC. The rearrangement links TRBV28 to TRBJ2-5, with 7 bases that match TRBD2. This CDR3 comprises 15 residues. V lost 4 bases, J lost 0 bases, and 5 bases stayed unmatched. CDR1 and CDR2 from the germline V gene are MDHEN and SYDVKM.